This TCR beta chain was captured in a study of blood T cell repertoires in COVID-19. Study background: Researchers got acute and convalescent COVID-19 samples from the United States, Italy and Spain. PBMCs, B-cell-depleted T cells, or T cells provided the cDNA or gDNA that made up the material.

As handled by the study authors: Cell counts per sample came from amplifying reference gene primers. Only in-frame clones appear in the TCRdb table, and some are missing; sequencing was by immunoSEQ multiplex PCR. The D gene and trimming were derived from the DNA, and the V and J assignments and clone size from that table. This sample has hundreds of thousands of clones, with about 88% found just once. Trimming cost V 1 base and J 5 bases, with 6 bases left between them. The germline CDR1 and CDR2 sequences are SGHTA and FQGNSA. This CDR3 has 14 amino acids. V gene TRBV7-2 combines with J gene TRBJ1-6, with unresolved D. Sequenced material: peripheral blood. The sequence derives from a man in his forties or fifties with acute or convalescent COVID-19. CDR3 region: CASSLGLHNSPLHF. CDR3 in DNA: TGTGCCAGCAGCTTAGGACTGCATAATTCACCCCTCCACTTT.